The entry below gives a single TCR beta chain sequence along with its context. Original data processing: How many nucleated cells were present was estimated from reference gene primer amplification. Assay used: immunoSEQ multiplex PCR; TCRdb lists only in-frame clones, some missing. The V and J calls and clone size were taken over from that table, and D and trimming were inferred from the DNA. The profile shows a few hundred thousand clones, roughly 86% of them singletons. These data come from a study of blood T cell repertoires in COVID-19. Self-reported history from a screening survey and questionnaire set each donor's cohort. Sample: PBMCs or T cells enriched from blood (not recorded which). The receptor comes from a young woman who had been exposed to COVID-19.

Here the CDR3 DNA reads TGTGCCAGCAGCCAAGCGGAGGAAGTATCGGGGCGCCTAGCGCCAAGCTCCTACAATGAGCAGTTCTTC. Translated: CASSQAEEVSGRLAPSSYNEQFF. The chain combines TRBV3-1 (or the pseudogene TRBV3-2) with TRBJ2-1; D is perhaps TRBD2 (6 bases). The V gene's germline CDR1 is LGHDT and CDR2 YNNKEL (reference sequence). The CDR3 spans 23 residues. V was clipped by 1 base and J by 0 bases, with 31 bases between them.